This TCR beta chain derives from a study of T cells in Graves' hyperthyroidism and ophthalmopathy. Amplification of TCR beta CDR3 regions used RNA as the template. Primed by the HTBI set, a first-round RT-PCR was run on the TCR CDR3. MiXCR, run by TCRdb on the multiplex PCR reads, gives a single entry per CDR3 protein. The sample lists some 510,000 distinct CDR3 sequences, less than 25% occurring once. Per germline, CDR1 SGDLS and CDR2 YYNGEE. The CDR3 runs to 17 residues. V was cut by 3 bases and J by 2 bases, with 18 bases left in between. This clonotype was counted ten times or more. This TCR was recovered from a man younger than 35 with Graves' hyperthyroidism. The material sequenced was blood. J is TRBJ1-3 and V is TRBV9, with D possibly TRBD1 on 6 matching bases. DNA of the CDR3: TGTGCCAGCAGCGCAATCCCAGGGGTTGTCCCTGGAAACACCATATATTTT. Protein product: CASSAIPGVVPGNTIYF. The entire variable domain, with the rest obtained from reference TRBV9 and TRBJ1-3, is as follows: DSGVTQTPKHLITATGQRVTLRCSPRSGDLSVYWYQQSLDQGLQFLIQYYNGEERAKGNILERFSAQQFPDLHSELNLSSLELGDSALYFCASSAIPGVVPGNTIYFGEGSWLTVV.